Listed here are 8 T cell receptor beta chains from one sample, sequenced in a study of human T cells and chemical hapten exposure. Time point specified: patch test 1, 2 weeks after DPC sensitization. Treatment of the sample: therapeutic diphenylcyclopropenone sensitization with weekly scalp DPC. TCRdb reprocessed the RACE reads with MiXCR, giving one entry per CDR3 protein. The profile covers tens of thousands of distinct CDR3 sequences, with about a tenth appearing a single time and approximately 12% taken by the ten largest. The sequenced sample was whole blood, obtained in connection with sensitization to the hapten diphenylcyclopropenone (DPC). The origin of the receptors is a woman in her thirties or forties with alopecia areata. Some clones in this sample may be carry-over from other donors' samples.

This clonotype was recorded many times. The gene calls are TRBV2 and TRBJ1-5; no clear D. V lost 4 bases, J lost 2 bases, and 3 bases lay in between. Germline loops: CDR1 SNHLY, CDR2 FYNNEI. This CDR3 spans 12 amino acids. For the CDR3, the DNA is TGTGCCAGCAGTGGAGGCAATCAGCCCCAGCATTTT. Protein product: CASSGGNQPQHF.

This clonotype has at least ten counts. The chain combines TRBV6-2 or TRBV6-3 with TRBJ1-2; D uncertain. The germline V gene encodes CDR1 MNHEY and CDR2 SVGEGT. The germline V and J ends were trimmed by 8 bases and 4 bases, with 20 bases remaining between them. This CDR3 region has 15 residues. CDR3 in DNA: TGTGCCAGCTACCTGTCGGGGAGGTTTCGCTATGGCTACACCTTC. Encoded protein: CASYLSGRFRYGYTF.

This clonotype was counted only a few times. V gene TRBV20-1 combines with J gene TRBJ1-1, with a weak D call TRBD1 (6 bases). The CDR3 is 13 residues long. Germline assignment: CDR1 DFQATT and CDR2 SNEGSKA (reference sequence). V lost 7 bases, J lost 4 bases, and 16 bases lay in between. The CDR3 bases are TGCAGTGGGCTGGGGGGGCGTATCACTGAAGCTTTCTTT. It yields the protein CSGLGGRITEAFF.

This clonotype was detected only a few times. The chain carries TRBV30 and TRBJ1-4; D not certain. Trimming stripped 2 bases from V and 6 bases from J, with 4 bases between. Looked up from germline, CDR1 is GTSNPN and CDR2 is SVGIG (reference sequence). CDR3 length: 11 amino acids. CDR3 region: CAWSLYEKLFF. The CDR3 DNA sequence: TGTGCCTGGAGTCTATATGAAAAACTGTTTTTT. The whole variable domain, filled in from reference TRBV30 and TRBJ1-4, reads SQTIHQWPATLVQPVGSPLSLECTVEGTSNPNLYWYRQAAGRGLQLLFYSVGIGQISSEVPQNLSASRPQDRQFILSSKKLLLSDSGFYLCAWSLYEKLFFGSGTQLSVL.

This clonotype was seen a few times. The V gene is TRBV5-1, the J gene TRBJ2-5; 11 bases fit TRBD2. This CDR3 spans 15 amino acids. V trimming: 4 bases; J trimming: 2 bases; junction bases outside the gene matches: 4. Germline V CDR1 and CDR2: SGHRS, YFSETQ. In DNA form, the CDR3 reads TGCGCCAGCAGCCCTAGCGGGGGGACACAAGAGACCCAGTACTTC. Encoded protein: CASSPSGGTQETQYF. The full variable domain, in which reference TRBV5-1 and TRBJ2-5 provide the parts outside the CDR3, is KAGVTQTPRYLIKTRGQQVTLSCSPISGHRSVSWYQQTPGQGLQFLFEYFSETQRNKGNFPGRFSGRQFSNSRSEMNVSTLELGDSALYLCASSPSGGTQETQYFGPGTRLLVL.

CDR3 protein: CASTLRRGVGGYTF. In nucleotides, the CDR3 is TGTGCCAGCACCCTCAGGAGGGGAGTAGGCGGCTACACCTTC. J is TRBJ1-2 and V is TRBV12-3 or TRBV12-4, with D perhaps matching TRBD1 (5 bases). V was clipped by 7 bases and J by 8 bases, with 20 bases between them. The CDR3 totals 14 residues.

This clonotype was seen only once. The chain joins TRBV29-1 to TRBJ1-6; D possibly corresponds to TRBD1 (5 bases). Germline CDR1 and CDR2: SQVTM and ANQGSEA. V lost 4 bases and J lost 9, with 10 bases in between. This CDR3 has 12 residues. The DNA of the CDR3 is TGCAGCGTTGGGCAGGGCGGTTCACCCCTCCACTTT. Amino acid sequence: CSVGQGGSPLHF.

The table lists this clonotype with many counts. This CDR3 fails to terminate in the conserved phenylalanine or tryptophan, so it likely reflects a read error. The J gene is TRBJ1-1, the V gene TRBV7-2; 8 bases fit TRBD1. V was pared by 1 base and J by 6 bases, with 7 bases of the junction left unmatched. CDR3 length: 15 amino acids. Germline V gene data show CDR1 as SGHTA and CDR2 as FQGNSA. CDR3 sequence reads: CASSLGPQGAAEAFS. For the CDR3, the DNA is TGTGCCAGCAGCTTAGGTCCTCAGGGGGCCGCTGAAGCTTTCTCT.